This TCR beta chain was identified in a study of T cells in narcolepsy. Study findings and constraints: Comparing one patient's CSF and blood CD4+ clonotypes highlighted HCRT- and TRIB2-specific autoreactive clonotypes. No autoreactive T cell clone sequences appeared in some memory CD4+ repertoires.

The V end was cut by 4 bases, the J end by 2 bases, with 13 bases between. This CDR3 comprises 15 residues. Germline assignment: CDR1 LNHNV and CDR2 YYDKDF (reference sequence). Clones were read by immunoSEQ multiplex PCR, and TCRdb kept only the in-frame ones, dropping some. The sample records tens of thousands of clones, roughly 83% being singletons. A word on this clone: What it binds is unknown.

The sequence came from a human donor with narcolepsy. Sequencing used CD45RA- memory CD4+ T cells from PBMCs. The chain carries TRBV15 and TRBJ2-3, with a weak D call TRBD1 (6 bases). The CDR3 is CATSTGQGITDTQYF. The CDR3 nucleotides are TGTGCCACCAGCACCGGCCAGGGGATCACAGATACGCAGTATTTT.